Listed below are T cell receptor beta chains from one sample, sequenced in a study of shared clonotypes between healthy human individuals. Sequencing used immunoSEQ multiplex PCR; TCRdb keeps in-frame clones, though not all of them. The data hold about 2.2 million clones, with 90% to 95% observed a single time. Sequencing was carried out using naive CD8+ T cells from PBMCs. The receptors were sampled from a man in his late teens or twenties in good health. Some clones in this sample may be carry-over from other donors' samples. Both conserved end residues are part of each CDR3. The D gene is left open where the match is weak. Not all rows give a size; the values are once, few, many and, for expanded clones, a class.

abundance,v_gene,d_gene,j_gene,CDR3nt,CDR3aa
.,TRBV27,TRBD1,TRBJ2-1,TGTGCCAGCAGTTTATTAATAGGGAGGGGGGACAGGGATAATGAGCAGTTCTTC,CASSLLIGRGDRDNEQFF
.,TRBV6-5,.,TRBJ1-1,TGTGCCAGCAGGACGTCAGGGTCTGAAGCTTTCTTT,CASRTSGSEAFF
.,TRBV5-1,.,TRBJ1-1,TGCGCCAGCAGCTTACCTACCGGGATAGGCACTGAAGCTTTCTTT,CASSLPTGIGTEAFF
.,TRBV7-3,TRBD2,TRBJ2-3,TGTGCCAGCAGCCCTGGACTAGCGGGGGGCACAGATACGCAGTATTTT,CASSPGLAGGTDTQYF
.,TRBV11-2,TRBD1,TRBJ2-7,TGTGCCAGCAGCCCGAAGCCGCCGGGACAGCCATACGAGCAGTACTTC,CASSPKPPGQPYEQYF
.,TRBV28,.,TRBJ1-3,TGTGCCAGCAGTTTCTCCGGGGGTGGCGGAAACACCATATATTTT,CASSFSGGGGNTIYF
.,TRBV28,TRBD1,TRBJ1-2,TGTGCCAGCAGGCCGTTTGAGGGGGCCTATGGCTACACCTTC,CASRPFEGAYGYTF
.,TRBV4-1,.,TRBJ2-7,TGCGCCAGCAGCCAAGATTCGGTGACAGTGCCCGCCTACGAGCAGTACTTC,CASSQDSVTVPAYEQYF
.,TRBV19,.,TRBJ2-2,TGTGCCAGTAGTACCCTTAACACCGGGGAGCTGTTTTTT,CASSTLNTGELFF
.,TRBV4-1,TRBD2,TRBJ2-7,TGCGCCAGCAGCCAAGGTAGCGGGATCTACGAGCAGTACTTC,CASSQGSGIYEQYF
.,TRBV28,TRBD2,TRBJ2-7,TGTGCCAGCAGTTTATTTCGCGGGAGTGCTTACGAGCAGTACTTC,CASSLFRGSAYEQYF
.,TRBV2,.,TRBJ2-5,TGTGCCAGCAGTGAAGAGGGGTGGGAGACCCAGTACTTC,CASSEEGWETQYF
.,TRBV5-1,.,TRBJ2-7,TGCGCCAGCAGCTTGTCATACTCTTCCGAGCAGTACTTC,CASSLSYSSEQYF
.,TRBV27,.,TRBJ2-2,TGTGCCAGCAGTCCCTATGTCGGGGAGCTGTTTTTT,CASSPYVGELFF
.,TRBV11-2,.,TRBJ2-7,TGTGCCAGCAGCGGGGGGTGGGGAGACTCCAACGAGCAGTACTTC,CASSGGWGDSNEQYF
.,TRBV2,.,TRBJ2-3,TGTGCCAGCAGCGATCCGTCGGGACAAGGAGGGACAGATACGCAGTATTTT,CASSDPSGQGGTDTQYF
.,TRBV6-1,.,TRBJ2-7,TGTGCCAGCAGTGCAGACAACTCCTACGAGCAGTACTTC,CASSADNSYEQYF
.,TRBV6-1,.,TRBJ1-4,TGTGCCAGCATCGAATGGGTTAATGAAAAACTGTTTTTT,CASIEWVNEKLFF
.,TRBV6-1,.,TRBJ2-7,TGTGCCAGCAGTGACGGGGCCACTTACGAGCAGTACTTC,CASSDGATYEQYF
.,TRBV5-1,.,TRBJ2-7,TGCGCCAGCAGCTTGCGGGGAGTAAGCTACGAGCAGTACTTC,CASSLRGVSYEQYF
.,TRBV28,TRBD2,TRBJ2-7,TGTGCCAGCACCAGCGGGAGTACCGGGGACGAGCAGTACTTC,CASTSGSTGDEQYF
once,TRBV15,.,TRBJ2-7,TGTGCCACAGCCCAGGGTGGTAGCGGTACCTACGAGCAGTACTTC,CATAQGGSGTYEQYF
once,TRBV7-9,TRBD1,TRBJ2-7,TGTGCCAGCAGCTTCGGGACAGGGGTTTCCTACGAGCAGTACTTC,CASSFGTGVSYEQYF
.,TRBV29-1,TRBD2,TRBJ2-1,TGCAGCGTTGATGGCGGGACTAGCCACAATGAGCAGTTCTTC,CSVDGGTSHNEQFF